The 16 T cell receptor beta chains below come from one sample, sequenced in a study of blood T cells in healthy people across ages. Together with a sample-barcoded 5' primer, a J-beta primer mix was included in a second PCR lasting roughly 6 to 12 cycles. TCRdb reanalysed the 5' RACE reads using MiXCR and keeps one entry per CDR3 protein. The profile shows 1.5 million to 2 million distinct CDR3 sequences, 28% of them singletons. The sample consisted of blood. The receptors derive from a woman in her twenties or thirties in good health.

At least ten counts were recorded for this clonotype. The chain is built from TRBV12-3 or TRBV12-4 and TRBJ2-7; TRBD2 is a possible D gene (5 bases). Trimming took 5 bases from V and 3 from J, leaving 14 bases between them. The CDR3 loop spans 14 amino acids. The chain's CDR3 is CASSHTGNNYEQYF. Here the CDR3 DNA reads TGTGCCAGCAGTCACACCGGGAATAACTACGAGCAGTACTTC.

Only a few counts were recorded for this clonotype. This rearrangement joins TRBV12-3 or TRBV12-4 to TRBJ2-7; tentative D call: TRBD2 (5 bases). V was trimmed by 8 bases and J by 0 bases, leaving 14 bases between them. The CDR3 is made up of 14 amino acids. The CDR3 reads CASRPSRPSYEQYF. The CDR3 DNA sequence: TGTGCCAGCCGCCCTAGCAGGCCCTCCTACGAGCAGTACTTC.

The rearrangement links TRBV5-1 to TRBJ2-1; D remains unclear. The V gene's germline CDR1 is SGHRS and CDR2 YFSETQ. The CDR3 has 13 residues. The ends were cut back, 2 bases at V and 6 bases at J, with 9 bases in the middle. Here the CDR3 reads CASSLRAVNEQFF. The CDR3 bases are TGCGCCAGCAGCTTACGGGCTGTCAATGAGCAGTTCTTC.

This clonotype was recorded only once. This chain connects TRBV20-1 to TRBJ2-4, with 11 nucleotides matching TRBD2. This CDR3 region has 14 residues. J gave up 13 bases and V 3 bases, and 11 bases lay outside the gene matches. Per the germline V gene, CDR1 is DFQATT and CDR2 is SNEGSKA (reference sequence). As DNA, the CDR3 is TGCAGTGCTAGTGAGGGACTAGCGGTCGGGAAGCAGTACTTC. Translated, it gives CSASEGLAVGKQYF.

The chain has TRBV4-1 and TRBJ2-3, with 8 bases matching TRBD2. Looked up from germline, CDR1 is MGHRA and CDR2 is YSYEKL. The trim removed 1 base at V and 1 base at J, leaving 7 bases unmatched. The CDR3 is 17 amino acids. CDR3 protein: CASSQGGGRSGTDTQYF. Here the CDR3 DNA reads TGCGCCAGCAGCCAAGGGGGCGGGAGGAGCGGCACAGATACGCAGTATTTT.

This clonotype came up many times. This sequence joins TRBV20-1 and TRBJ2-3; D is possibly TRBD1 or TRBD2 (5 bases each). The V end was cut by 5 bases, the J end by 3 bases, with 15 bases between. The CDR3 runs 14 residues. In germline, CDR1 is DFQATT, CDR2 SNEGSKA (reference sequence). The DNA for the CDR3 is TGCAGTGCTTTCGGGACGGTACAAACAGATACGCAGTATTTT. Protein: CSAFGTVQTDTQYF.

This clonotype has a count of ten or more. The chain employs TRBV29-1 and TRBJ1-2, with 11 bases fitting TRBD1. This CDR3 has 13 residues. Germline CDR1 SQVTM, CDR2 ANQGSEA. With V trimmed by 6 bases and J by 7 bases, 7 bases remained unmatched. The CDR3 reads CSVPGQGVAGYTF. In nucleotides, the CDR3 is TGCAGCGTCCCGGGACAGGGGGTTGCTGGCTACACCTTC.

CDR3 DNA: TGCAGTGCTCAAAAACAGCTCTATGGCTACACCTTC. Translated, it gives CSAQKQLYGYTF. This rearrangement joins TRBV20-1 to TRBJ1-2; no clear D. Germline V gives CDR1 DFQATT, CDR2 SNEGSKA (reference sequence). Trimming cost V 5 bases and J 4 bases, with 11 bases left between them. The CDR3 is 12 amino acids.

A few counts support this clonotype. The genes are TRBV14 and TRBJ2-7; D call uncertain. V was clipped by 1 base and J by 8 bases, with 9 bases between them. The CDR3 has 12 residues. Germline V lookup: CDR1 SGHDN, CDR2 FVKESK. The CDR3, as DNA: TGTGCCAGCAGCCAAGGTCTTCTGAAGCAGTACTTC. As protein: CASSQGLLKQYF. Full variable domain (outside the CDR3, taken from reference TRBV14 and TRBJ2-7): EAGVTQFPSHSVIEKGQTVTLRCDPISGHDNLYWYRRVMGKEIKFLLHFVKESKQDESGMPNNRFLAERTGGTYSTLKVQPAELEDSGVYFCASSQGLLKQYFGPGTRLTVT.

The chain combines TRBV20-1 with TRBJ2-6; D is unclear. There are 16 residues in the CDR3. CDR1 and CDR2 from the germline V gene are DFQATT and SNEGSKA (reference sequence). Trimming left V 1 base short and J 2 bases short, with 12 bases between. The chain's CDR3 is CSARAGHGTGANVLTF. CDR3 coding DNA: TGCAGTGCTAGAGCGGGTCATGGCACTGGGGCCAACGTCCTGACTTTC.

The chain has TRBV12-3 or TRBV12-4 and TRBJ2-7, with a weak D call TRBD2 (6 bases). This CDR3 is built from 14 residues. With 8 bases removed from V and 4 bases from J, the gap between germline ends came to 18 bases. The CDR3 sequence: CASGIAEPAYEQYF. The CDR3 DNA sequence: TGTGCCAGCGGAATAGCGGAGCCCGCGTACGAGCAGTACTTC.

A word on this clonotype: Sequence at one end of the junction differs from germline and may be a read error. The rearrangement links TRBV20-1 to TRBJ1-1; D is possibly TRBD1 (5 bases). The CDR3 consists of 12 residues. Germline CDR1 reads DFQATT; CDR2 reads SNEGSKA (reference sequence). For the CDR3, the DNA is TGCAGTACTAGTCTAGGGACGGTTGAAGCTTTCTTT. It specifies CSTSLGTVEAFF.

The chain employs TRBV2 and TRBJ2-7; D unclear. Germline V CDR1 and CDR2: SNHLY, FYNNEI. CDR3 size: 11 residues. Deletions cut 4 bases from V and 7 bases from J, with 8 bases between. CDR3 in amino acids: CASSVGLEQYF. In DNA form, the CDR3 reads TGTGCCAGCAGTGTCGGATTGGAGCAGTACTTC.

The sample holds a few counts of this clonotype. This sequence joins TRBV7-2 and TRBJ2-3, with D perhaps being TRBD1 or TRBD2 (6 bases each). The germline gives CDR1 SGHTA, CDR2 FQGNSA. Between the trimmed V and J ends, which lost 1 base and 0 bases, there was a span of 17 bases. The CDR3 consists of 18 residues. CDR3 residues: CASSLDSLSGASTDTQYF. The DNA for the CDR3 is TGTGCCAGCAGCTTAGACTCTCTGTCGGGGGCCAGCACAGATACGCAGTATTTT.

Many counts were recorded for this clonotype. This sequence joins TRBV12-5 and TRBJ1-2, with TRBD1 identical over 9 bases. The V gene end was trimmed by 5 bases and the J gene end by 2 bases; junction bases not matched to a gene: 3. The CDR3 spans 14 residues. Germline-derived CDR1 and CDR2 are LGHNT and FRNRAP. This chain's CDR3 is CASGAGQGNYGYTF. DNA for the CDR3: TGTGCTAGTGGTGCCGGACAGGGGAACTATGGCTACACCTTC.

The sample holds a few counts of this clonotype. The V and J genes are TRBV5-1 and TRBJ2-7; D not resolved. CDR3 size: 15 residues. CDR1 and CDR2 (germline): SGHRS, YFSETQ. V lost 3 bases and J 5 bases, leaving 18 bases between the germline ends. The CDR3 reads CASSSTVSYENEQYF. CDR3 bases: TGCGCCAGCAGCTCGACGGTCAGCTACGAAAACGAGCAGTACTTC.